This entry lists 28 T cell receptor beta chains sequenced from one sample in a study of blood T cell repertoires in COVID-19. Sequenced by immunoSEQ multiplex PCR; TCRdb stores in-frame clones only, minus some. The repertoire holds 200,000 or so clones, with roughly 85% as singletons. The sequencing sample was made of PBMCs or T cells enriched from blood (not recorded which). Every receptor here comes from a woman between 35 and 50 years old with acute COVID-19.

The V gene is TRBV5-1, the J gene TRBJ1-5, with a possible D match to TRBD1 (5 bases). CDR1 and CDR2 (germline): SGHRS, YFSETQ. The CDR3 covers 15 residues. Trimming removed 4 bases at V and 3 bases at J, with 14 bases between. CDR3 DNA sequence: TGCGCCAGCAGCCCCCGACCGGGGGTCAATCAGCCCCAGCATTTT. Its translation is CASSPRPGVNQPQHF.

This chain connects TRBV24-1 to TRBJ2-1; no clear D gene. Looked up from germline, CDR1 is KGHDR and CDR2 is SFDVKD. The CDR3 is made up of 14 amino acids. Trimming pared 4 bases from V and 0 bases from J, leaving 6 bases between. CDR3 sequence: CATSDHTSYNEQFF. CDR3 nucleotides: TGTGCCACCAGTGACCACACCTCCTACAATGAGCAGTTCTTC.

The chain couples TRBV7-9 to TRBJ1-5; D is possibly TRBD1 (5 bases). Germline values: CDR1 SEHNR, CDR2 FQNEAQ (reference sequence). This CDR3 has 14 amino acids. Deletions cut 1 base from V and 5 bases from J, with 9 bases between. CDR3 residues: CASSLVGEDQPQHF. The DNA for the CDR3 is TGTGCCAGCAGCTTAGTGGGGGAGGATCAGCCCCAGCATTTT. Full variable domain (missing parts from reference TRBV7-9 and TRBJ1-5): DTGVSQNPRHKITKRGQNVTFRCDPISEHNRLYWYRQTLGQGPEFLTYFQNEAQLEKSRLLSDRFSAERPKGSFSTLEIQRTEQGDSAMYLCASSLVGEDQPQHFGDGTRLSIL.

The gene calls are TRBV20-1 and TRBJ1-1; D call uncertain. The CDR3 is 11 residues long. Germline CDR1 DFQATT, CDR2 SNEGSKA (reference sequence). V lost 6 bases, J lost 0 bases, and 5 bases lay in between. CDR3 in amino acids: CSAPLNTEAFF. CDR3 bases: TGCAGTGCCCCTCTGAACACTGAAGCTTTCTTT.

The chain employs TRBV6-5 and TRBJ1-2, with TRBD1 matching 7 bases. The V gene's germline CDR1 is MNHEY and CDR2 SVGAGI. V lost 7 bases and J lost 8; bases outside the gene matches: 10. The CDR3 contains 13 residues. The CDR3, as DNA: TGTGCCAGCACCAAGGGACAGTGGGAAGGCTACACCTTC. This translates into CASTKGQWEGYTF.

This rearrangement joins TRBV7-9 to TRBJ1-4; 8 nucleotides line up with TRBD1. J lost 8 bases, V lost 4 bases, and 6 bases had no gene match. Germline-derived CDR1 and CDR2 are SEHNR and FQNEAQ (reference sequence). The CDR3 has 14 amino acids. CDR3 residues: CASSSTGVGEKLFF. CDR3 nucleotide sequence: TGTGCCAGCAGCTCGACAGGGGTGGGGGAAAAACTGTTTTTT.

The V and J genes are TRBV7-9 and TRBJ1-1; 11 bases agree with TRBD1. The CDR3 has 14 residues. Germline CDR1 and CDR2: SEHNR and FQNEAQ (reference sequence). The V gene end was trimmed by 4 bases and the J gene end by 3 bases; junction bases not matched to a gene: 1. The chain's CDR3 is CASSWGQGDTEAFF. In DNA, the CDR3 is TGTGCCAGCAGCTGGGGACAGGGGGACACTGAAGCTTTCTTT.

V and J are TRBV5-8 and TRBJ2-1, with TRBD2 matching over 11 bases. In germline, CDR1 is SGHTS, CDR2 YDEGEE. The junction had 15 bases not matched to a gene; V was cut back by 4 bases and J by 0 bases. This CDR3 comprises 20 residues. CDR3 nucleotides: TGTGCCAGCAGCCCTGGGGGCCTAGCGGGGGGCCTGAGCTCCTACAATGAGCAGTTCTTC. Translating it yields CASSPGGLAGGLSSYNEQFF. Combining the CDR3 with reference TRBV5-8 and TRBJ2-1 gives the whole variable domain EAGVTQSPTHLIKTRGQQATLRCSPISGHTSVYWYQQALGLGLQFLLWYDEGEERNRGNFPPRFSGRQFPNYSSELNVNALELEDSALYLCASSPGGLAGGLSSYNEQFFGPGTRLTVL.

The chain has TRBV11-3 and TRBJ1-6, with 7 bases identical to TRBD1. Per the germline V gene, CDR1 is SGHNT and CDR2 is YENEEA. V lost 6 bases and J lost 3; bases outside the gene matches: 8. The CDR3 extends over 16 amino acids. The CDR3 loop is CASSLVTGVYNSPLHF. The CDR3 DNA reads as TGTGCCAGCAGTCTAGTAACAGGGGTCTATAATTCACCCCTCCACTTT.

CDR3 nucleotide sequence: TGCGCCAGCAGCTTGGCCGACGACAGGGACCAAGCTTTCTTT. This sequence encodes CASSLADDRDQAFF. The gene calls are TRBV5-1 and TRBJ1-1, with TRBD1 identical over 7 bases. V dropped 0 bases and J dropped 9; count of bases not matched to a gene: 8. Germline CDR1 is SGHRS and CDR2 is YFSETQ. The length of the CDR3 is 14 residues.

In regard to this clone: It may be a read error: a sequence one base away is much more abundant. This sequence joins TRBV2 and TRBJ1-2, with a weak D call TRBD1 (6 bases). V was trimmed by 1 base and J by 4 bases, leaving 10 bases between them. CDR1 and CDR2 (germline): SNHLY, FYNNEI. The CDR3 length is 14 residues. CDR3 residues: CASSEEQGPYGYTF. CDR3 coding DNA: TGTGCCAGCAGTGAAGAGCAGGGGCCCTATGGCTACACCTTC. Full variable domain (outside the CDR3, taken from reference TRBV2 and TRBJ1-2): EPEVTQTPSHQVTQMGQEVILRCVPISNHLYFYWYRQILGQKVEFLVSFYNNEISEKSEIFDDQFSVERPDGSNFTLKIRSTKLEDSAMYFCASSEEQGPYGYTFGSGTRLTVV.

The rearrangement uses TRBV3-1 (or the pseudogene TRBV3-2) and TRBJ2-4, with 7 bases identical to TRBD1. CDR3 length: 14 amino acids. CDR1 is LGHDT and CDR2 is YNNKEL in the germline V gene (reference sequence). V was pared by 11 bases and J by 0 bases, with 7 bases of the junction left unmatched. CDR3 DNA sequence: TGTGCCGCAGGGACAGAACTAGCCAAAAACATTCAGTACTTC. Its protein is CAAGTELAKNIQYF.

For the CDR3, the DNA is TGTGCCAGCTTCGGGACTAGCGGGAACCTGTACGGCAATGAGCAGTTCTTC. This translates into CASFGTSGNLYGNEQFF. The chain links TRBV2 to TRBJ2-1; 13 nucleotides agree with TRBD2. The CDR3 spans 17 residues. Germline V CDR1 and CDR2: SNHLY, FYNNEI. With V trimmed by 8 bases and J by 6 bases, 13 bases remained unmatched. The full variable domain, with the rest looked up from reference TRBV2 and TRBJ2-1, is EPEVTQTPSHQVTQMGQEVILRCVPISNHLYFYWYRQILGQKVEFLVSFYNNEISEKSEIFDDQFSVERPDGSNFTLKIRSTKLEDSAMYFCASFGTSGNLYGNEQFFGPGTRLTVL.

The chain recombines TRBV25-1 with TRBJ1-3; no reliable D call. CDR3 length: 16 residues. CDR1 MGHDK and CDR2 SYGVNS come from the germline V gene. The V end lost 4 bases, the J end lost 0 bases, and 13 bases lay between the germline ends. CDR3 in amino acids: CASSAREVLSGNTIYF. The CDR3 DNA reads as TGTGCCAGCAGTGCCCGGGAAGTCCTCTCTGGAAACACCATATATTTT.

This clone was seen just once. The rearrangement uses TRBV4-3 and TRBJ1-2; TRBD1 matches 7 bases. The V gene's germline CDR1 is LGHNA and CDR2 YSLEER. The CDR3 sequence is 17 residues long. The V segment lost 0 bases and the J segment 4 bases; nucleotides outside the gene matches: 11. The CDR3 region has the DNA TGCGCCAGCAGCCAAGATGCGACACAGGGGATATCCTATGGCTACACCTTC. Amino acids: CASSQDATQGISYGYTF.

In its sample, this clone was seen a few times. The chain has TRBV27 and TRBJ1-1, with a weak D call TRBD1 (5 bases). In germline, CDR1 is MNHEY, CDR2 SMNVEV (reference sequence). The ends were cut back, 2 bases at V and 1 base at J, with 14 bases in the middle. CDR3 size: 16 residues. CDR3 amino acids: CASSLTTLGGNTEAFF. The DNA of the CDR3 is TGTGCCAGCAGTTTAACGACTTTGGGGGGGAACACTGAAGCTTTCTTT.

The rearrangement links TRBV5-1 to TRBJ2-5, with a tentative D call TRBD2 (5 bases). CDR1 is SGHRS and CDR2 is YFSETQ in the germline V gene. This CDR3 contains 15 residues. V dropped 0 bases and J dropped 2 bases, with 11 bases sitting between them. CDR3 loop: CASSLDGLTQETQYF. In DNA form, the CDR3 reads TGCGCCAGCAGCTTGGATGGACTCACACAAGAGACCCAGTACTTC.

Comment on this clone: Additional DNA sequences in this sample encode the identical CDR3. The V call is TRBV20-1, the J call TRBJ1-2, with 7 bases fitting TRBD1. CDR3 length: 11 residues. Germline V gene lookup returns CDR1 DFQATT and CDR2 SNEGSKA (reference sequence). The J segment lost 8 bases and the V segment lost 5 bases, leaving 5 bases of the junction unmatched. The CDR3 nucleotides read TGCAGTGCTTCCCGACAGGGAGGCTACACCTTC. It specifies CSASRQGGYTF.

This clone was seen only once. V gene TRBV18 combines with J gene TRBJ1-4; possible D gene TRBD1, 5 bases. Looked up from germline, CDR1 is KGHSH and CDR2 is LQKENI. V was shortened by 2 bases and J by 4 bases, with 8 bases between the two germline ends. The CDR3 has 14 amino acids. DNA of the CDR3: TGTGCCAGCTCACCAAACCAGGGTAATGAAAAACTGTTTTTT. Protein sequence: CASSPNQGNEKLFF.

The gene calls are TRBV18 and TRBJ1-4; a possible D gene is TRBD1 (6 bases). The CDR3 runs to 17 residues. The germline CDR1 and CDR2 sequences are KGHSH and LQKENI. Trimming removed 3 bases from V and 0 bases from J, with 14 bases in between. CDR3: CASSPPRTATTNEKLFF. In DNA form, the CDR3 reads TGTGCCAGCTCACCTCCTAGGACAGCTACAACTAATGAAAAACTGTTTTTT.

This chain uses TRBV6-5 with TRBJ1-2, with 8 bases identical to TRBD1. The ends lost 0 bases at V and 7 bases at J; junction bases unmatched: 7. Germline V gene lookup returns CDR1 MNHEY and CDR2 SVGAGI. This CDR3 region has 15 residues. Here the CDR3 reads CASSYSNRGYSGYTF. CDR3 nucleotide sequence: TGTGCCAGCAGTTACTCGAACAGGGGGTATTCTGGCTACACCTTC.

The CDR3 DNA sequence: TGTGCCAGCAGCTACAGGAGGAGCTATGGCTACACCTTC. It specifies CASSYRRSYGYTF. This chain uses TRBV6-5 with TRBJ1-2, with D possibly being TRBD1 (5 bases). CDR1 is MNHEY, CDR2 SVGAGI, per germline. V gave up 6 bases and J gave up 4 bases, with 12 bases separating them. CDR3 size: 13 residues.

The chain uses TRBV7-3 and TRBJ2-7; perhaps TRBD1 as D (6 bases). V was pared by 5 bases and J by 6 bases, with 14 bases between. This CDR3 is built from 13 residues. CDR1 is SGHTA, CDR2 FQGTGA, per germline. CDR3 DNA sequence: TGTGCCAGCAGCCCAACAGGGAAAGGCGAGCAGTACTTC. Protein product: CASSPTGKGEQYF.

This chain links TRBV6-1 with TRBJ1-6; TRBD1 matches at 8 bases. Looked up from germline, CDR1 is MNHNS and CDR2 is SASEGT. V dropped 4 bases and J dropped 1; count of bases not matched to a gene: 6. The CDR3 is 17 residues long. The CDR3 DNA sequence: TGTGCCAGCAGTGCCGGGGACAGGAGGTCCTATAATTCACCCCTCCACTTT. Its translation is CASSAGDRRSYNSPLHF.

This sequence joins TRBV27 and TRBJ1-2; D is undetermined. Germline V gene data show CDR1 as MNHEY and CDR2 as SMNVEV (reference sequence). The CDR3 sequence is 13 residues long. The V gene lost 4 bases and the J gene lost 4 bases, with 10 bases spanning the gap. CDR3 in amino acids: CASSYGFGYGYTF. DNA of the CDR3: TGTGCCAGCAGTTACGGGTTCGGCTATGGCTACACCTTC.

The chain couples TRBV10-3 to TRBJ2-1; 8 bases line up with TRBD2. CDR1 is ENHRY, CDR2 SYGVKD, per germline. J gave up 4 bases and V 0 bases, and 8 bases lay outside the gene matches. The CDR3 runs 17 residues. DNA of the CDR3: TGTGCCATCAGTGAGTCGATGGGCAGCGGGGGTTACAATGAGCAGTTCTTC. Translating gives CAISESMGSGGYNEQFF.

This chain connects TRBV6-2 or TRBV6-3 to TRBJ2-7, with a tentative D call TRBD1 (6 bases). This CDR3 is built from 15 residues. Germline V gene data show CDR1 as MNHEY and CDR2 as SVGEGT. V was trimmed by 2 bases and J by 2 bases, leaving 13 bases between them. The CDR3 here is CASSYTIGQPYEQYF. The CDR3 DNA is TGTGCCAGCAGTTACACAATCGGACAGCCCTACGAGCAGTACTTC.

The chain joins TRBV29-1 to TRBJ1-1; D possibly corresponds to TRBD1 (5 bases). The germline gives CDR1 SQVTM, CDR2 ANQGSEA. The CDR3 loop spans 15 amino acids. V was shortened by 0 bases and J by 6 bases, with 17 bases between the two germline ends. The CDR3 here is CSVEDPAGLGSEAFF. CDR3 nucleotides: TGCAGCGTTGAAGATCCGGCAGGGCTGGGGTCTGAAGCTTTCTTT.